This TCR beta chain was documented in a study of cytomegalovirus exposure and HLA in healthy donors. Study observations and caveats: In a later analysis, at a false discovery rate of 0.05, approximately 15,000 TCR beta sequences matched HLA alleles. Analyses of presence and absence presupposed an approximately uniform sequencing depth across donors. CMV serostatus stood as the only immune exposure information on hand.

About this clone itself: No antigen is known for it.

The PCR was carried out with 60 Vbeta primers and 13 Jbeta primers. Data came from immunoSEQ multiplex PCR; TCRdb stores just in-frame clones and leaves some out. The sample has 100,000 or so clones, 75% to 90% seen once; the top ten hold around 6.9%. The V and J ends lost 6 bases and 3 bases, in that order; junction bases with no gene match: 6. Germline CDR1 SGHNT, CDR2 YYREEE (reference sequence). The CDR3 is made up of 14 amino acids. The sample consisted of PBMCs. The chain combines TRBV5-4 with TRBJ1-2, with 9 bases lining up with TRBD1. The sequence was obtained from a man aged 25-45 years in good health and CMV-seropositive. CDR3 bases: TGTGCCAGCACTGTGGACAGGGGTGACTATGGCTACACCTTC. As protein: CASTVDRGDYGYTF.